This T cell receptor beta chain came from a study of T-cell reconstitution after alpha-beta-depleted transplantation in children. Study-wide findings and caveats: About two months after transplant, alpha-beta T cells reportedly came from several hundred expanded graft clones. When one year had passed after transplant, most T-cell counts and diversity came from newly produced T cells. Recipient T cells and thymic progenitors that survived were the source of the high TCRbeta diversity seen at day 60 in some patients.

This clonotype has a count of ten or more. Its antigen is currently unknown. This sample's TCRbeta library carried unique molecular identifier barcodes. Each CDR3 protein is one row after TCRdb ran MiXCR on the PCR reads. The sample consists of approximately 500,000 distinct CDR3 sequences, 10% of them appearing once. This material consisted of PBMCs, taken before TCRalphabeta/CD19-depleted stem cell transplant. This TCR was sampled from a child younger than 10 with inherited bone marrow failure, due to receive a stem cell transplant.

The CDR3 loop reads CSVDWSARGYTF. CDR3 coding DNA: TGCAGCGTTGATTGGTCGGCGCGAGGCTACACCTTC. This chain uses TRBV29-1 with TRBJ1-2; no definite D call. Germline V lookup: CDR1 SQVTM, CDR2 ANQGSEA. This CDR3 comprises 12 residues. V was shortened by 3 bases and J by 8 bases, with 13 bases between the two germline ends.